The present T cell receptor beta chain was sequenced within a study of T cells in Graves' hyperthyroidism and ophthalmopathy. Amplification yielded TCR beta CDR3 regions, with RNA transcripts as the source. During a first-round RT-PCR of the TCR CDR3, the HTBI primer set was used. TCRdb re-derived calls from the multiplex PCR reads in MiXCR, one entry per CDR3 protein. The top ten clones hold about an eighth of a sample with a few hundred thousand distinct CDR3 sequences, roughly 15% of them seen once. This clonotype was detected a few times. The CDR3 does not end in the conserved phenylalanine or tryptophan, so this is likely a read error. The receptor was derived from a woman in her thirties or forties with Graves' hyperthyroidism that later progressed to Graves' ophthalmopathy. The sequencing input was blood.

The CDR3 reads CSARELETGFNSPLHL. The CDR3 DNA reads TGCAGTGCTAGAGAACTTGAAACAGGTTTTAATTCACCCCTCCACCTT. This sequence joins TRBV20-1 and TRBJ1-6; TRBD1 is a possible D gene (5 bases). CDR3 length equals 16 residues. With 0 bases removed from V and 6 bases from J, the gap between germline ends came to 15 bases. Germline CDR1 is DFQATT and CDR2 is SNEGSKA (reference sequence).